This is a list of T cell receptor beta chains from one sample in a study of T cell responses to AZD1222 COVID-19 vaccine. Profiled with immunoSEQ multiplex PCR; TCRdb holds only in-frame clones, not every one. The sample lists roughly 150,000 clones, 85% to 95% occurring once. This material consisted of peripheral blood, taken on day 0 of AZD1222 vaccination. Source of these receptors: an adult in good health. The CDR3 runs from the conserved cysteine through the conserved F or W. A D gene is named only where the DNA matches it firmly. The listing skips clone size in some rows; elsewhere it reads once, few, many or a size class.

. | TRBJ2-2 | TRBV27 | . | TGTGCCAGCAGTTTATATCCGGGAGTCACCGGGGAGCTGTTTTTT | CASSLYPGVTGELFF
. | TRBJ1-3 | TRBV6-4 | . | TGTGCCAGCAGTGACCCCGGAAACAGGGACGTAGTGGGGGGAAACACCATATATTTT | CASSDPGNRDVVGGNTIYF
. | TRBJ2-3 | TRBV14 | . | TGTGCCAGCACCTCACTCCACCCCGCCGATACGCAGTATTTT | CASTSLHPADTQYF
. | TRBJ1-1 | TRBV10-3 | . | TGTGCCATCACCGGAGGTCGCTCGAACACTGAAGCTTTCTTT | CAITGGRSNTEAFF
. | TRBJ1-4 | TRBV9 | . | TGTGCCAGCAGCGTAGCCGGGACGGGTAATGAAAAACTGTTTTTT | CASSVAGTGNEKLFF
once | TRBJ2-2 | TRBV19 | TRBD2 | TGTGCCAGTAGGACAGCGGGGTTTTGGAACACCGGGGAGCTGTTTTTT | CASRTAGFWNTGELFF
. | TRBJ1-2 | TRBV3-1/TRBV3-2 | TRBD1 | TGTGCCAGCAGCCAGCCGGGACAGGGGGTGGGTGGCTACACCTTC | CASSQPGQGVGGYTF
. | TRBJ1-5 | TRBV27 | . | TGTGCCAGCAGTTTTCGGAATTATCAGCCCCAGCATTTT | CASSFRNYQPQHF
once | TRBJ2-7 | TRBV3-1/TRBV3-2 | . | TGTGCCAGCAGCCAAGGCCCCTACGAGCAGTACTTC | CASSQGPYEQYF
. | TRBJ2-3 | TRBV4-2 | TRBD2 | TGTGCCAGCAGCCAAGCCCCGACTAGCGGCCGGGGGACAGATACGCAGTATTTT | CASSQAPTSGRGTDTQYF